This T cell receptor beta chain came from a study of T cells after yellow fever vaccination. Study-level information: SMART-Seq v4 Ultra Low Input handled preparation of low-cell-number fractions. Findings and caveats of the study: The CD4 and CD8 compartments had a small share of their clonotypes in common. At 95% to 98% for CD4 and 70% to 90% for CD8, most primary-vaccination clones showed up again after the booster.

TCRdb recomputed calls from the 5' RACE reads with MiXCR, one row per CDR3 protein. The repertoire holds about 320,000 distinct CDR3 sequences, with around 10% as singletons. This CDR3 comprises 14 residues. Trimming took 4 bases from V and 6 from J, leaving 14 bases between them. Per germline, CDR1 SGDLS and CDR2 YYNGEE. Regarding this clonotype: Its cognate antigen is unknown.

The source is a young man who received the YFV17D yellow fever vaccine. This chain joins TRBV9 and TRBJ2-1, with D tentatively TRBD1 or TRBD2 (5 bases each). The source material was CD4+ T cells sorted from PBMCs, sampled 45 days after the yellow fever booster vaccination. The CDR3 loop is CASSSGPAVNEQFF. Here the CDR3 DNA reads TGTGCCAGCAGCTCGGGACCCGCCGTCAATGAGCAGTTCTTC.